A single sample gave rise to the 32 T cell receptor beta chains below, sequenced in a study of spatial heterogeneity in lung cancer. TCRdb re-called the 5' RACE reads with MiXCR, one entry per CDR3 protein. The sample has 40,000 to 45,000 distinct CDR3 sequences; approximately 6.9% are singletons. Documented time point: sample taken at primary tumor resection. Extraction of whole RNA from tumor, nontumor lung or frozen PBMC preceded unsorted sequencing. This specimen was PBMCs, taken at surgery. The source is a female donor with early-stage non-small cell lung cancer.

This clonotype was seen many times. V gene TRBV7-8 combines with J gene TRBJ2-2, with D tentatively TRBD2 (5 bases). The V gene lost 3 bases and the J gene lost 6 bases, with 11 bases spanning the gap. The CDR3 length is 14 residues. Germline lookup yields CDR1 SGHVS and CDR2 FQNEAQ. The CDR3 loop is CASSLVRGPGELFF. CDR3 DNA sequence: TGTGCCAGCAGCTTGGTCCGGGGTCCCGGGGAGCTGTTTTTT.

This clonotype has at least ten counts. The V gene is TRBV20-1, the J gene TRBJ1-4; D gene unclear. V lost 3 bases, J lost 1 base, and 9 bases lay in between. The CDR3 is 14 residues long. Germline CDR1 and CDR2: DFQATT and SNEGSKA (reference sequence). The CDR3 sequence: CSARIQETNEKLFF. The CDR3 nucleotides read TGCAGTGCTAGGATCCAGGAAACTAATGAAAAACTGTTTTTT.

This clonotype was recorded many times. The V gene is TRBV9, the J gene TRBJ1-6, with TRBD1 as a possible D gene (6 bases). Trimming removed 3 bases at V and 10 bases at J, with 17 bases between. This CDR3 has 15 amino acids. CDR1 is SGDLS, CDR2 YYNGEE, per germline. For the CDR3, the DNA is TGTGCCAGCAGCGCCTCCCCGGGACATTCCTCACCCCTCCACTTT. Translated, it gives CASSASPGHSSPLHF. The variable domain in full, completed from reference TRBV9 and TRBJ1-6, reads DSGVTQTPKHLITATGQRVTLRCSPRSGDLSVYWYQQSLDQGLQFLIQYYNGEERAKGNILERFSAQQFPDLHSELNLSSLELGDSALYFCASSASPGHSSPLHFGNGTRLTVT.

This clonotype has ten or more counts. The rearrangement uses TRBV9 and TRBJ2-5; 8 nucleotides line up with TRBD2. This CDR3 is built from 18 residues. After removal of 0 bases from V and 5 bases from J, the junction contained 15 bases not matched to a gene. CDR1 is SGDLS and CDR2 is YYNGEE in the germline V gene. The CDR3 protein is CASSVDPYSGGVTETQYF. The CDR3 nucleotides are TGTGCCAGCAGCGTAGACCCCTACTCGGGGGGGGTGACGGAGACCCAGTACTTC.

This clonotype was counted a few times. The rearrangement links TRBV28 to TRBJ1-1, with D maybe TRBD1 (5 bases). CDR3 length: 17 residues. The germline V gene has CDR1 MDHEN and CDR2 SYDVKM. V was cut by 6 bases and J by 0 bases, with 20 bases left in between. The CDR3 reads CASSSRRQGVMNTEAFF. The CDR3 nucleotides are TGTGCCAGCAGCTCTAGGAGACAAGGGGTAATGAACACTGAAGCTTTCTTT.

A few counts support this clonotype. The chain employs TRBV12-3 or TRBV12-4 and TRBJ2-3; D is unclear. The CDR3 runs to 16 residues. With 3 bases removed from V and 1 base from J, the gap between germline ends came to 14 bases. The CDR3 here is CASSFMVTVGTDTQYF. DNA of the CDR3: TGTGCCAGCAGTTTTATGGTGACTGTGGGCACAGATACGCAGTATTTT.

The sample holds many counts of this clonotype. The V gene is TRBV10-3, the J gene TRBJ2-4; D may be TRBD1 or TRBD2 (5 bases each). Germline CDR1 and CDR2: ENHRY and SYGVKD. The CDR3 runs to 16 residues. V gave up 0 bases and J gave up 0 bases, with 9 bases separating them. The CDR3 DNA sequence: TGTGCCATCAGTGAGTCTGGGGACCTAGCCAAAAACATTCAGTACTTC. This sequence encodes CAISESGDLAKNIQYF.

The chain recombines TRBV20-1 with TRBJ2-4; D gene ambiguous. Germline-derived CDR1 and CDR2 are DFQATT and SNEGSKA (reference sequence). This CDR3 comprises 15 residues. Trimming removed 1 base at V and 0 bases at J, with 10 bases between. DNA for the CDR3: TGCAGTGCTAGAGTGGAGATTCTAGCCAAAAACATTCAGTACTTC. This codes for CSARVEILAKNIQYF.

The rearrangement uses TRBV5-6 and TRBJ1-6, with 7 bases fitting TRBD1. There are 15 residues in the CDR3. Germline CDR1 reads SGHDT; CDR2 reads YYEEEE. V lost 0 bases and J lost 10; bases outside the gene matches: 7. CDR3 sequence: CASSLGGGKGSPLHF. The CDR3 DNA sequence: TGTGCCAGCAGCTTGGGAGGGGGCAAAGGATCACCCCTCCACTTT.

In this sample, this clonotype turned up many times. The V call is TRBV10-3, the J call TRBJ2-7, with D uncertain. CDR1 ENHRY and CDR2 SYGVKD come from the germline V gene. V lost 6 bases, J lost 0 bases, and 12 bases lay in between. The CDR3 spans 14 residues. The CDR3 loop reads CAISPMAVSYEQYF. In DNA, the CDR3 is TGTGCCATCAGCCCTATGGCGGTCTCCTACGAGCAGTACTTC.

At least ten counts were recorded for this clonotype. The chain employs TRBV29-1 and TRBJ1-1; the match to TRBD1 covers 8 bases. The CDR3 runs to 13 residues. V shed 7 bases, J shed 0 bases, and the junction held 4 bases outside the gene matches. CDR1 and CDR2 from the germline V gene are SQVTM and ANQGSEA. DNA for the CDR3: TGCAGCGGTACAGGGGGAATGAACACTGAAGCTTTCTTT. It is translated as CSGTGGMNTEAFF.

This clonotype was seen a handful of times. V and J are TRBV11-2 and TRBJ1-3; TRBD1 matches 7 bases. The CDR3 is 15 amino acids. Germline lookup yields CDR1 SGHAT and CDR2 FQNNGV. V gave up 5 bases and J gave up 4 bases; unmatched junction bases: 8. The CDR3 nucleotides are TGTGCCAGCAGCGTGGGGACAGTACGCGGAAACACCATATATTTT. This encodes CASSVGTVRGNTIYF.

This clonotype has only a few counts. The rearrangement joins TRBV5-1 to TRBJ2-3; 10 nucleotides match TRBD2. The V segment lost 0 bases and the J segment 1 base; nucleotides outside the gene matches: 5. The CDR3 is 17 residues long. Germline-derived CDR1 and CDR2 are SGHRS and YFSETQ. Here the CDR3 DNA reads TGCGCCAGCAGCTTGGCAGGTCTAGCGGGGGGCACAGATACGCAGTATTTT. This gives the protein CASSLAGLAGGTDTQYF.

The table lists this clonotype with a few counts. The genes are TRBV4-1 and TRBJ2-1; D is unclear. This CDR3 is 15 amino acids long. Germline assignment: CDR1 MGHRA and CDR2 YSYEKL. V lost 0 bases and J lost 2, with 8 bases in between. The CDR3 is CASSQDELPYNEQFF. CDR3 nucleotides: TGCGCCAGCAGCCAAGATGAACTACCCTACAATGAGCAGTTCTTC.

This clonotype was observed at least ten times. This chain links TRBV7-3 with TRBJ1-2, with no clear D. Germline CDR1 SGHTA, CDR2 FQGTGA. There are 14 residues in the CDR3. V gave up 5 bases and J gave up 7 bases, with 17 bases separating them. The CDR3 protein is CASSLGPSSGGYTF. The CDR3 region has the DNA TGTGCCAGCAGCCTCGGACCGTCCTCCGGTGGCTACACCTTC.

The rearrangement links TRBV27 to TRBJ1-1; 7 bases are shared with TRBD1. In germline, CDR1 is MNHEY, CDR2 SMNVEV (reference sequence). Trimming cost V 6 bases and J 0 bases; bases outside gene matches: 7. This CDR3 has 15 residues. The CDR3 nucleotides are TGTGCCAGCAGCAGGGGGGCGACCCTGAACACTGAAGCTTTCTTT. Translation gives CASSRGATLNTEAFF.

This clonotype was counted many times. The chain has TRBV24-1 and TRBJ2-1, with TRBD1 matching 8 bases. With V trimmed by 3 bases and J by 6 bases, 3 bases remained unmatched. The CDR3 contains 14 residues. The germline V gene encodes CDR1 KGHDR and CDR2 SFDVKD. The CDR3: CATSDSTGGNEQFF. The CDR3 coding sequence is TGTGCCACCAGTGATAGCACAGGGGGCAATGAGCAGTTCTTC.

J is TRBJ2-2 and V is TRBV3-1, with D perhaps TRBD2 (6 bases). Germline CDR1 is LGHDT and CDR2 is YNNKEL (reference sequence). This CDR3 region has 14 residues. V lost 4 bases and J lost 4, with 10 bases in between. For the CDR3, the DNA is TGTGCCAGCAGCCCTGAAGCGGGCACCGGGGAGCTGTTTTTT. Residues: CASSPEAGTGELFF.

This clonotype was seen many times. V and J are TRBV28 and TRBJ1-5, with 8 bases identical to TRBD1. The CDR3 covers 13 residues. Germline assignment: CDR1 MDHEN and CDR2 SYDVKM. Trimming took 5 bases from V and 4 from J; bases not matched to a gene: 1. DNA of the CDR3: TGTGCCAGCAGTCGACAGGGGAATCAGCCCCAGCATTTT. This translates into CASSRQGNQPQHF.

This chain joins TRBV5-5 and TRBJ2-4; D possibly corresponds to TRBD2 (7 bases). Germline-derived CDR1 and CDR2 are SGHKS and YYEKEE (reference sequence). The CDR3 has 15 residues. The germline V and J ends were trimmed by 2 bases and 8 bases, with 17 bases remaining between them. The CDR3 sequence: CASSFSGGAIDIQYF. In nucleotides, the CDR3 is TGTGCCAGCAGCTTCTCGGGGGGCGCGATAGACATTCAGTACTTC.

The chain has TRBV21-1 and TRBJ2-7. TRBV21-1 is listed as a pseudogene. The CDR3 covers 9 residues. CDR3: CAIRYEQYF. In DNA form, the CDR3 reads TGTGCCATTCGCTACGAGCAGTACTTC.

This clonotype was observed at least ten times. The chain's CDR3 is CAISDWSHEAFF. The CDR3 DNA reads TGTGCCATCAGTGACTGGAGCCATGAAGCTTTCTTT. The genes are TRBV10-3 and TRBJ1-1; D is uncertain. Trimming shortened V by 3 bases and J by 7 bases, and 9 bases separated the two germline ends. The CDR3 totals 12 residues. The germline gives CDR1 ENHRY, CDR2 SYGVKD.

This clonotype was detected many times. The chain links TRBV29-1 to TRBJ1-2; a possible D gene is TRBD1 (6 bases). This CDR3 has 13 residues. V was trimmed by 4 bases and J by 4 bases, leaving 13 bases between them. Per germline, CDR1 SQVTM and CDR2 ANQGSEA. Written as DNA, the CDR3 is TGCAGCGTTGGTCAGGGGATATCCTATGGCTACACCTTC. It translates to CSVGQGISYGYTF.

This clonotype was seen many times. The chain couples TRBV2 to TRBJ2-2; 7 bases map to TRBD1. Germline values: CDR1 SNHLY, CDR2 FYNNEI. The CDR3 contains 15 residues. V lost 8 bases and J lost 3; bases outside the gene matches: 9. This CDR3 is CASGYGQGDTGELFF. The CDR3 nucleotides read TGTGCCAGCGGGTACGGGCAGGGGGACACCGGGGAGCTGTTTTTT.

This clonotype was picked up many times. The chain links TRBV29-1 to TRBJ2-5, with a weak D call TRBD2 (6 bases). There are 12 residues in the CDR3. Trimming cost V 4 bases and J 5 bases, with 11 bases left between them. The V gene's germline CDR1 is SQVTM and CDR2 ANQGSEA. The CDR3 region has the DNA TGCAGCGTTGGAAGGGCGGGGGAGACCCAGTACTTC. It codes for CSVGRAGETQYF.

Regarding this clonotype: A much more abundant neighbour one base away suggests this may be a read error. The rearrangement joins TRBV2 to TRBJ2-7; D is uncertain. The CDR3 contains 11 residues. Germline V gene sequence: CDR1 SNHLY, CDR2 FYNNEI. The V end was cut by 6 bases, the J end by 3 bases, with 6 bases between. DNA of the CDR3: TGTGCCAGCAGCCAAGTCTACGAGCAGTACTTC. Amino acid sequence: CASSQVYEQYF.

This clonotype was found many times. This chain joins TRBV20-1 and TRBJ2-5; 10 bases line up with TRBD2. J gave up 5 bases and V 3 bases, and 9 bases lay outside the gene matches. Germline lookup yields CDR1 DFQATT and CDR2 SNEGSKA (reference sequence). This CDR3 comprises 15 residues. The CDR3 region is CSASTPSGRKETQYF. The CDR3 coding sequence is TGCAGTGCTAGTACCCCTAGCGGGAGAAAGGAGACCCAGTACTTC.

This chain uses TRBV4-2 with TRBJ1-1; 9 bases align to TRBD1. This CDR3 contains 18 residues. The germline V gene encodes CDR1 LGHNA and CDR2 YNFKEQ. V was pared by 3 bases and J by 0 bases, with 11 bases of the junction left unmatched. The CDR3 DNA follows: TGTGCCAGCAGCCAGGACCTAGGACAGGGGAGAGTGAACACTGAAGCTTTCTTT. Amino acid sequence: CASSQDLGQGRVNTEAFF.

This clonotype was observed at least ten times. J is TRBJ1-2 and V is TRBV5-1; 9 bases are a match to TRBD1. Per the germline V gene, CDR1 is SGHRS and CDR2 is YFSETQ. The CDR3 covers 14 residues. Trimming cost V 4 bases and J 8 bases; bases outside gene matches: 9. The CDR3 reads CASSLTGGWSGYTF. The CDR3 DNA sequence: TGCGCCAGCAGCCTTACAGGGGGCTGGAGCGGCTACACCTTC.

There are a few counts of this clonotype. The CDR3 coding sequence is TGCAGTGCTAGTAACAGCAGGATTTACGAGCAGTACTTC. Protein sequence: CSASNSRIYEQYF. The chain employs TRBV20-1 and TRBJ2-7; the D is unclear. The germline V gene encodes CDR1 DFQATT and CDR2 SNEGSKA (reference sequence). The CDR3 covers 13 residues. V gave up 3 bases and J gave up 4 bases, with 13 bases separating them.

This clonotype has ten or more counts. The V and J genes are TRBV7-2 and TRBJ2-3; tentative D call: TRBD2 (5 bases). The germline V gene has CDR1 SGHTA and CDR2 FQGNSA. Trimming took off 2 bases at V and 3 bases at J, with 6 bases between the two ends. The CDR3 sequence is 13 residues long. CDR3 loop: CASSLQRTDTQYF. CDR3 sequence (DNA): TGTGCCAGCAGCTTACAGCGGACAGATACGCAGTATTTT.

Ten or more counts support this clonotype. This sequence joins TRBV30 and TRBJ2-3; D is perhaps TRBD2 (6 bases). The V and J ends lost 2 bases and 7 bases respectively, with 13 bases between them. The germline V gene has CDR1 GTSNPN and CDR2 SVGIG (reference sequence). This CDR3 comprises 13 residues. The CDR3 nucleotides are TGTGCCTGGAGTTTCGGAGGGGTCTATACGCAGTATTTT. It translates to CAWSFGGVYTQYF.